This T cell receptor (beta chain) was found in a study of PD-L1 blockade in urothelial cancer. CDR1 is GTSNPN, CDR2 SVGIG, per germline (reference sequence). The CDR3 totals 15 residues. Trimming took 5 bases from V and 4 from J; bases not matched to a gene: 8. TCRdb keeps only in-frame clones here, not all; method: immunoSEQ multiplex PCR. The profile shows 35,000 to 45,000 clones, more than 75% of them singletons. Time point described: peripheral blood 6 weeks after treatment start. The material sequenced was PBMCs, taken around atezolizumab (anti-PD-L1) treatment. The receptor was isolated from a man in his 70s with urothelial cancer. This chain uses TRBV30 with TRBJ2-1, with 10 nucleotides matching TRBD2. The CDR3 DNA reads TGTGCCTGGCCGCGGACTAGCGGAGTGTACAATGAGCAGTTCTTC. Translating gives CAWPRTSGVYNEQFF.